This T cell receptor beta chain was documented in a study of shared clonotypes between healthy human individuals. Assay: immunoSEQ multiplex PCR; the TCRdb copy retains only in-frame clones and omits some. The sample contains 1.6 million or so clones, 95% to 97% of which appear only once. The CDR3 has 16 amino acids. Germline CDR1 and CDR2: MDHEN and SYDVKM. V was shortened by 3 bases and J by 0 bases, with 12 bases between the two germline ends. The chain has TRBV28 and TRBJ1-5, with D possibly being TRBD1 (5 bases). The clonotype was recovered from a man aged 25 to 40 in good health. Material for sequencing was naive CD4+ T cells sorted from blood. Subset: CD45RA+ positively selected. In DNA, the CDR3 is TGTGCCAGCAGTTTGCAGGGTTTTAATAGCAATCAGCCCCAGCATTTT. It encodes CASSLQGFNSNQPQHF.